The 15 T cell receptor beta chains presented below share a single source sample, sequenced in a study of immune cell composition in non-small cell lung cancer. Libraries were prepared by immunoSEQ multiplex PCR; TCRdb keeps only in-frame clonotypes and omits some of them. This table holds 7,500 to 10,000 clones, 67% found once. The normal lung sample lay at least 3 cm, and maximally far, from the tumour. Sequencing used non-adjacent lung tissue. All receptors come from a human donor with non-small cell lung cancer.

This clone was observed a handful of times. V gene TRBV6-5 combines with J gene TRBJ2-7, with TRBD2 identical over 8 bases. The germline gives CDR1 MNHEY, CDR2 SVGAGI. This CDR3 comprises 14 residues. After removal of 7 bases from V and 6 bases from J, the junction contained 11 bases not matched to a gene. CDR3 protein: CASIADTGGAEQYF. In DNA, the CDR3 is TGTGCCAGCATCGCCGACACGGGAGGGGCCGAGCAGTACTTC.

The chain is built from TRBV23-1 and TRBJ1-1, with 7 bases lining up with TRBD1. TRBV23-1 is an ORF for which the function is uncertain. The CDR3 is 14 amino acids. The V and J ends lost 6 bases and 2 bases, in that order; junction bases with no gene match: 6. This chain's CDR3 is CASRLTGTNTEAFF. The CDR3 DNA reads as TGCGCCAGCAGGTTGACAGGGACAAACACTGAAGCTTTCTTT.

This clone was found a few times. The rearrangement joins TRBV5-5 to TRBJ1-5; D call uncertain. Trimming removed 0 bases at V and 5 bases at J, with 12 bases between. Germline V gene data show CDR1 as SGHKS and CDR2 as YYEKEE (reference sequence). The CDR3 consists of 15 residues. The CDR3 protein is CASSLGVLEDQPQHF. The CDR3 DNA follows: TGTGCCAGCAGCTTGGGAGTCTTGGAGGATCAGCCCCAGCATTTT.

The CDR3 region is CASSPAGQGSYEQYF. CDR3 coding DNA: TGCGCCAGCAGCCCAGCGGGACAGGGCTCCTACGAGCAGTACTTC. The V and J genes are TRBV4-1 and TRBJ2-7; 9 nucleotides match TRBD1. The CDR3 totals 15 residues. The V gene end was trimmed by 4 bases and the J gene end by 0 bases; junction bases not matched to a gene: 4. Germline V lookup: CDR1 MGHRA, CDR2 YSYEKL.

By its share, this clone is medium-sized. This chain connects TRBV13 to TRBJ2-2; possible D gene TRBD2, 5 bases. Per the germline V gene, CDR1 is PRHDT and CDR2 is FYEKMQ (reference sequence). The CDR3 sequence is 15 residues long. The V gene lost 6 bases and the J gene lost 2 bases, with 13 bases spanning the gap. CDR3 protein: CASRGRGLNTGELFF. The CDR3 nucleotides are TGTGCCAGCAGAGGACGGGGTCTTAACACCGGGGAGCTGTTTTTT.

The chain uses TRBV7-9 and TRBJ1-6; 7 nucleotides line up with TRBD1. V dropped 1 base and J dropped 6; count of bases not matched to a gene: 3. This CDR3 is 15 amino acids long. Germline V lookup: CDR1 SEHNR, CDR2 FQNEAQ (reference sequence). CDR3 sequence (DNA): TGTGCCAGCAGCTTAGTGGGGGACAGTAATTCACCCCTCCACTTT. It encodes CASSLVGDSNSPLHF. Filled out from reference TRBV7-9 and TRBJ1-6, the complete variable domain reads DTGVSQNPRHKITKRGQNVTFRCDPISEHNRLYWYRQTLGQGPEFLTYFQNEAQLEKSRLLSDRFSAERPKGSFSTLEIQRTEQGDSAMYLCASSLVGDSNSPLHFGNGTRLTVT.

The CDR3 DNA reads as TGTGCCAGTAGTATCCAAAACCAACAGGGCAACTATGGCTACACCTTC. It yields the protein CASSIQNQQGNYGYTF. This chain uses TRBV19 with TRBJ1-2; TRBD1 might be the D (6 bases). Per germline, CDR1 LNHDA and CDR2 SQIVND (reference sequence). V lost 3 bases and J lost 2, with 16 bases in between. The CDR3 is 16 residues long.

The chain couples TRBV7-9 to TRBJ2-1; the D is unclear. CDR3 length: 14 residues. The V gene's germline CDR1 is SEHNR and CDR2 FQNEAQ (reference sequence). Trimming removed 3 bases at V and 6 bases at J, with 12 bases between. CDR3 amino acids: CASSLKLSSNEQFF. CDR3 coding DNA: TGTGCCAGCAGCTTGAAGCTATCGTCCAATGAGCAGTTCTTC.

The rearrangement uses TRBV5-4 and TRBJ2-7, with 10 positions matching TRBD2. Trimming at V came to 6 bases and at J to 5 bases, leaving 11 bases not matched to a gene. Germline V gene sequence: CDR1 SGHNT, CDR2 YYREEE (reference sequence). This CDR3 comprises 15 residues. The CDR3 is CASTDLAGVKDEQYF. The CDR3 region has the DNA TGTGCCAGCACCGATCTAGCGGGGGTCAAGGACGAGCAGTACTTC.

The rearrangement uses TRBV13 and TRBJ2-3, with TRBD2 as a possible D gene (6 bases). The CDR3 extends over 16 amino acids. V lost 0 bases to trimming and J lost 6 bases, with 16 bases between them. Germline CDR1 is PRHDT and CDR2 is FYEKMQ (reference sequence). Here the CDR3 reads CASSLGGGVGMDTQYF. CDR3 sequence (DNA): TGTGCCAGCAGCTTAGGCGGAGGGGTCGGAATGGATACGCAGTATTTT.

This chain connects TRBV6-1 to TRBJ1-5; 8 positions match TRBD1. The germline gives CDR1 MNHNS, CDR2 SASEGT. This CDR3 is built from 15 residues. After removal of 2 bases from V and 4 bases from J, the junction contained 4 bases not matched to a gene. CDR3 DNA sequence: TGTGCCAGCAGTGAACCCAGGACAGGGAATCAGCCCCAGCATTTT. Encoded protein: CASSEPRTGNQPQHF.

The CDR3 here is CASSSRDSLSYEQYF. For the CDR3, the DNA is TGTGCCAGCAGCTCCCGGGACAGCCTTTCCTACGAGCAGTACTTC. The chain links TRBV7-9 to TRBJ2-7; 7 bases match TRBD1. Per germline, CDR1 SEHNR and CDR2 FQNEAQ (reference sequence). V dropped 4 bases and J dropped 1; count of bases not matched to a gene: 7. The CDR3 sequence is 15 residues long. Using reference TRBV7-9 and TRBJ2-7 for the parts outside the CDR3, the full variable domain is DTGVSQNPRHKITKRGQNVTFRCDPISEHNRLYWYRQTLGQGPEFLTYFQNEAQLEKSRLLSDRFSAERPKGSFSTLEIQRTEQGDSAMYLCASSSRDSLSYEQYFGPGTRLTVT.

The CDR3 is CASSPRGGQSGDTQYF. The DNA of the CDR3 is TGTGCCAGCAGCCCGAGAGGGGGCCAGTCAGGAGATACGCAGTATTTT. The V call is TRBV11-2, the J call TRBJ2-3; 7 nucleotides align to TRBD1. The CDR3 length is 16 residues. Per the germline V gene, CDR1 is SGHAT and CDR2 is FQNNGV. V lost 5 bases, J lost 5 bases, and 13 bases stayed unmatched.

This clone came up a few times. CDR3 coding DNA: TGTGCCAGTAAGCCCGATAGGAGTTCTAACTATGGCTACACCTTC. Amino acids: CASKPDRSSNYGYTF. This chain links TRBV19 with TRBJ1-2; D is uncertain. Looked up from germline, CDR1 is LNHDA and CDR2 is SQIVND (reference sequence). V was clipped by 7 bases and J by 0 bases, with 15 bases between them. The CDR3 totals 15 residues. Full variable domain (missing parts from reference TRBV19 and TRBJ1-2): DGGITQSPKYLFRKEGQNVTLSCEQNLNHDAMYWYRQDPGQGLRLIYYSQIVNDFQKGDIAEGYSVSREKKESFPLTVTSAQKNPTAFYLCASKPDRSSNYGYTFGSGTRLTVV.

This clone was seen more than once but under ten times. The chain uses TRBV25-1 and TRBJ1-1, with 8 bases matching TRBD1. Losses at the gene ends were 7 bases for V and 4 bases for J; bases not matched to a gene: 5. CDR1 MGHDK and CDR2 SYGVNS come from the germline V gene. This CDR3 region has 13 residues. The CDR3 nucleotides are TGTGCCAGCACCGCGGACAGGGTCACTGAAGCTTTCTTT. Protein product: CASTADRVTEAFF.